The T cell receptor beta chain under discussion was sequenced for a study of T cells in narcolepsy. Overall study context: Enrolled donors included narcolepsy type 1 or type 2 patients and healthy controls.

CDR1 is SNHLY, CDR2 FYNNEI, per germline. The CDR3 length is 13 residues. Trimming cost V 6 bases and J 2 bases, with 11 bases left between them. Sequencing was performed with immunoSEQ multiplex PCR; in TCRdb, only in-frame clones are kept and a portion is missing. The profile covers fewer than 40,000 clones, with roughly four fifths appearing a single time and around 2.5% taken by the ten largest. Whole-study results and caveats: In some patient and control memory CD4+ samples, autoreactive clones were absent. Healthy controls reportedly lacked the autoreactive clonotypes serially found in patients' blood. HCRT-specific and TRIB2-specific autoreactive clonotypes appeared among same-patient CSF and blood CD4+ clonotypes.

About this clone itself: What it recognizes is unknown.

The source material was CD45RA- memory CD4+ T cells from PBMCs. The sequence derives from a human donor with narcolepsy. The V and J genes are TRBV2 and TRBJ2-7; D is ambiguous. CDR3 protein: CASSYGLTYEQYF. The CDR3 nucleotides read TGTGCCAGCAGCTACGGATTGACCTACGAGCAGTACTTC.